These 7 T cell receptor beta chains originate from one sample sequenced in a study of cytomegalovirus exposure and HLA in healthy donors. The PCR had 60 Vbeta and 13 Jbeta primers. Sequencing used immunoSEQ multiplex PCR; TCRdb keeps in-frame clones, though not all of them. Here the sample spans approximately 190,000 clones, more than 65% being singletons. Sequencing was carried out using PBMCs. These receptor sequences come from a man aged 45 to 65 in good health and CMV-seronegative.

This chain uses TRBV7-2 with TRBJ1-2; D unclear. V was pared by 5 bases and J by 4 bases, with 14 bases between. The CDR3 length is 14 residues. CDR1 is SGHTA, CDR2 FQGNSA, per germline. In DNA form, the CDR3 reads TGTGCCAGCAGCCTCTGGGGAGAGGGCTATGGCTACACCTTC. This gives the protein CASSLWGEGYGYTF.

The rearrangement uses TRBV12-5 and TRBJ1-2, with TRBD1 as a possible D gene (5 bases). The V gene's germline CDR1 is LGHNT and CDR2 FRNRAP. This CDR3 spans 12 amino acids. Trimming cost V 4 bases and J 7 bases, with 10 bases left between them. The CDR3 sequence is CASGWPTAGYTF. Here the CDR3 DNA reads TGTGCTAGTGGTTGGCCGACAGCTGGCTACACCTTC.

This sequence joins TRBV19 and TRBJ1-1; D might be TRBD1 (5 bases). The V end lost 3 bases, the J end lost 1 base, and 12 bases lay between the germline ends. This CDR3 comprises 15 residues. The V gene's germline CDR1 is LNHDA and CDR2 SQIVND (reference sequence). The CDR3 here is CASSIRRTGNTEAFF. DNA for the CDR3: TGTGCCAGTAGTATCAGACGAACAGGGAACACTGAAGCTTTCTTT.

This clone was seen a handful of times. The chain joins TRBV7-3 to TRBJ1-1, with D hard to call. Germline lookup yields CDR1 SGHTA and CDR2 FQGTGA. Trimming took off 2 bases at V and 1 base at J, with 5 bases between the two ends. The CDR3 spans 13 residues. For the CDR3, the DNA is TGTGCCAGCAGCTTACTGTCGAACACTGAAGCTTTCTTT. It yields the protein CASSLLSNTEAFF. Drawing the rest from reference TRBV7-3 and TRBJ1-1, the complete variable domain is GAGVSQTPSNKVTEKGKYVELRCDPISGHTALYWYRQSLGQGPEFLIYFQGTGAADDSGLPNDRFFAVRPEGSVSTLKIQRTERGDSAVYLCASSLLSNTEAFFGQGTRLTVV.

This chain links TRBV9 with TRBJ2-5; D is possibly TRBD2 (7 bases). V lost 4 bases and J lost 2, with 18 bases in between. This CDR3 has 16 amino acids. CDR1 is SGDLS, CDR2 YYNGEE, per germline. CDR3 protein: CASSLGGGGGQETQYF. The DNA for the CDR3 is TGTGCCAGCAGCCTTGGGGGAGGGGGAGGGCAAGAGACCCAGTACTTC.

The chain uses TRBV2 and TRBJ1-2, with 9 bases fitting TRBD1. Germline CDR1 and CDR2: SNHLY and FYNNEI. The CDR3 consists of 16 residues. After removal of 5 bases from V and 4 bases from J, the junction contained 11 bases not matched to a gene. The CDR3 loop reads CASSKTTQGAGYGYTF. CDR3 bases: TGTGCCAGCAGTAAAACGACACAGGGGGCCGGCTATGGCTACACCTTC.

This clone has only a few counts. This chain joins TRBV11-2 and TRBJ2-7, with D perhaps TRBD1 (5 bases). This CDR3 contains 15 residues. The V end was cut by 1 base, the J end by 3 bases, with 13 bases between. CDR1 and CDR2 from the germline V gene are SGHAT and FQNNGV. The CDR3 sequence is CASSLGVGQFYEQYF. The DNA of the CDR3 is TGTGCCAGCAGCTTAGGTGTCGGACAATTCTACGAGCAGTACTTC.